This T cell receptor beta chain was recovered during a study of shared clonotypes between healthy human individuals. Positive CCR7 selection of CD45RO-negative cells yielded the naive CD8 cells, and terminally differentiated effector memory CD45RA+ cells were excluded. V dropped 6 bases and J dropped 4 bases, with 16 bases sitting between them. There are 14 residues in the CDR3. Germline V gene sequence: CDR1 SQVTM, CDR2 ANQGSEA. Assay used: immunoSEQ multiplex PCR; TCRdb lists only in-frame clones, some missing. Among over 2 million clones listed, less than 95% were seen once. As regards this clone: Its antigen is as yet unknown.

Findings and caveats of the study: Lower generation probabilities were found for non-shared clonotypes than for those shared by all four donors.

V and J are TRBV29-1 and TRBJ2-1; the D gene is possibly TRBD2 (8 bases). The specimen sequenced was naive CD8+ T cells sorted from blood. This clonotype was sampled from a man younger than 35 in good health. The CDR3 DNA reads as TGCAGCGTGGGGGACAGCGGGGGTTACAATGAGCAGTTCTTC. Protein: CSVGDSGGYNEQFF.